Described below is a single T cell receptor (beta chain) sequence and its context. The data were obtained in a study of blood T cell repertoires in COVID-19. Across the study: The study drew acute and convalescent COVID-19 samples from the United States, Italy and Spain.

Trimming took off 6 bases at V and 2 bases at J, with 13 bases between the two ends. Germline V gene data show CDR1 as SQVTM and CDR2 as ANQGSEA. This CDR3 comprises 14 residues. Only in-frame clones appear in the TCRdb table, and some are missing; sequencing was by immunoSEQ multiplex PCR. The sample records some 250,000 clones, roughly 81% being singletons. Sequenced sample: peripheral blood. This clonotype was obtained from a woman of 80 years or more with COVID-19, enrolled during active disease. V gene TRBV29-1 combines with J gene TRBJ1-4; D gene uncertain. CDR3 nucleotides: TGCAGCGTCCCGAACCCCGAGACTAATGAAAAACTGTTTTTT. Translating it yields CSVPNPETNEKLFF.